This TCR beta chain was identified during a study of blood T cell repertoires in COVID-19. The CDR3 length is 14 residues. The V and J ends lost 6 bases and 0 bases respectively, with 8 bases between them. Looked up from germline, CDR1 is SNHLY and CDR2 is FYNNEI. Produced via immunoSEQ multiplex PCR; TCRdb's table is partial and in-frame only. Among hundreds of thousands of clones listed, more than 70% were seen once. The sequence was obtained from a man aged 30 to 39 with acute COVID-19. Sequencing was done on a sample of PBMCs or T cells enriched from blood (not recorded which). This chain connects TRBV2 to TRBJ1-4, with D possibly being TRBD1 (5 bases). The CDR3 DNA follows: TGTGCCAGCAGGGGGGGGACAACTAATGAAAAACTGTTTTTT. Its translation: CASRGGTTNEKLFF.